This T cell receptor beta chain originates from a study of T cell responses to AZD1222 COVID-19 vaccine. Note on this clone: Antigen: not known.

Some second doses came at about 4 weeks and others at about 12 weeks; these were pooled. Whole-study results and caveats: Just 5 or 6 AZD1222 recipients tested seropositive at baseline.

Generated by immunoSEQ multiplex PCR, the TCRdb table keeps only in-frame clones and is missing some. The sample lists fewer than 130,000 clones, about nine tenths occurring once. Trimming took 5 bases from V and 3 from J, leaving 11 bases between them. Germline lookup yields CDR1 SGHVS and CDR2 FQNEAQ. This CDR3 contains 13 residues. This material consisted of peripheral blood, taken 28 days after the second AZD1222 dose. V is TRBV7-8 and J is TRBJ2-7; D uncertain. The sequence derives from an adult who received the AZD1222 COVID-19 vaccine. CDR3 in DNA: TGTGCCAGCAGCCTATTGCGGAGCTACGAGCAGTACTTC. Amino acids: CASSLLRSYEQYF. The variable domain in full, completed from reference TRBV7-8 and TRBJ2-7, reads GAGVSQSPRYKVAKRGQDVALRCDPISGHVSLFWYQQALGQGPEFLTYFQNEAQLDKSGLPSDRFFAERPEGSVSTLKIQRTQQEDSAVYLCASSLLRSYEQYFGPGTRLTVT.